The present T cell receptor beta chain was sequenced within a study of shared clonotypes between healthy human individuals. Sequencing was performed with immunoSEQ multiplex PCR; in TCRdb, only in-frame clones are kept and a portion is missing. This table holds some 2,500,000 clones, 85% to 95% found once. What was sequenced was naive CD4+ T cells from PBMCs. Subset reported: CD45RA+ positively selected. The TCR sequence derives from a man aged 18 to 30 in good health. Some clones in this sample may be carry-over from other donors' samples.

The DNA of the CDR3 is TGTGCCACCCAGTTTGGACGGCTTAACTATGGCTACACCTTC. Protein sequence: CATQFGRLNYGYTF. The gene calls are TRBV6-6 and TRBJ1-2; D is ambiguous. Germline V gene lookup returns CDR1 MNHNY and CDR2 SVGAGI (reference sequence). The CDR3 extends over 14 amino acids. The V and J ends lost 10 bases and 1 base respectively, with 16 bases between them.